Following are 15 T cell receptor beta chains from one sample sequenced in a study of blood T cell repertoires in COVID-19. This table comes from immunoSEQ multiplex PCR, and its TCRdb copy is limited to in-frame clones, with some not included. The sample yields 45,000 to 60,000 clones, approximately 78% seen once. Sequences were obtained from peripheral blood. The origin of the receptors is a human donor with acute or convalescent COVID-19. The donor label of this sample is uncertain.

The chain couples TRBV4-3 to TRBJ1-5, with D tentatively TRBD1 (5 bases). From germline, CDR1 is LGHNA and CDR2 YSLEER. The CDR3 extends over 18 amino acids. V lost 1 base and J lost 4, with 20 bases in between. CDR3 DNA: TGCGCCAGCAGCCAAGGGGGACTTCAGGGTACTAGTAATCAGCCCCAGCATTTT. Its translation: CASSQGGLQGTSNQPQHF.

The chain employs TRBV3-1 (or the pseudogene TRBV3-2) and TRBJ1-6; 9 nucleotides agree with TRBD1. The CDR3 consists of 21 residues. J gave up 0 bases and V 4 bases, and 16 bases lay outside the gene matches. Germline CDR1 and CDR2: LGHDT and YNNKEL (reference sequence). This chain's CDR3 is CASSPGQGKNSASSYNSPLHF. For the CDR3, the DNA is TGTGCCAGCAGCCCGGGACAGGGAAAGAACTCCGCGAGCTCCTATAATTCACCCCTCCACTTT.

The chain joins TRBV6-5 to TRBJ2-2; 9 nucleotides line up with TRBD1. CDR1 and CDR2 from the germline V gene are MNHEY and SVGAGI. Trimming cost V 6 bases and J 1 base; bases outside gene matches: 3. The CDR3 is 15 amino acids. The CDR3 DNA reads as TGTGCCAGCAGAAAGGGACAGGGGAACACCGGGGAGCTGTTTTTT. It codes for CASRKGQGNTGELFF.

V and J are TRBV5-1 and TRBJ2-3, with 14 bases lining up with TRBD2. The CDR3 length is 16 residues. Germline V gene lookup returns CDR1 SGHRS and CDR2 YFSETQ. Trimming took 0 bases from V and 4 from J; bases not matched to a gene: 1. The CDR3 here is CASSLGLAGGPDTQYF. In DNA, the CDR3 is TGCGCCAGCAGCTTGGGACTAGCGGGAGGGCCAGATACGCAGTATTTT.

The chain carries TRBV4-3 and TRBJ2-2, with 7 bases lining up with TRBD2. The J segment lost 0 bases and the V segment lost 8 bases, leaving 9 bases of the junction unmatched. Germline V gene lookup returns CDR1 LGHNA and CDR2 YSLEER. The CDR3 is 16 amino acids. The CDR3 here is CASGGGREANTGELFF. CDR3 in DNA: TGCGCCAGCGGGGGGGGGAGGGAGGCGAACACCGGGGAGCTGTTTTTT.

The V and J genes are TRBV5-6 and TRBJ1-2; D is possibly TRBD1 (6 bases). The CDR3 totals 13 residues. Germline CDR1 is SGHDT and CDR2 is YYEEEE. V lost 4 bases and J 7 bases, leaving 14 bases between the germline ends. This chain's CDR3 is CASSLPTGGGYTF. The CDR3 region has the DNA TGTGCCAGCAGCCTACCGACAGGAGGTGGCTACACCTTC.

The chain employs TRBV10-1 and TRBJ1-5; D perhaps matches TRBD1 (5 bases). The CDR3 sequence is 14 residues long. Deletions cut 3 bases from V and 6 bases from J, with 12 bases between. The germline CDR1 and CDR2 sequences are WNHNN and SYGVQD (reference sequence). The CDR3 loop is CASSDSLGAQPQHF. DNA for the CDR3: TGCGCCAGCAGTGACTCCCTAGGGGCTCAGCCCCAGCATTTT.

V gene TRBV5-1 combines with J gene TRBJ1-1; 9 bases are a match to TRBD1. Germline V gene sequence: CDR1 SGHRS, CDR2 YFSETQ. V was clipped by 4 bases and J by 3 bases; unmatched bases: 13. There are 17 residues in the CDR3. This CDR3 reads CASSLMGQGGADTEAFF. CDR3 sequence (DNA): TGCGCCAGCAGCCTAATGGGACAGGGAGGGGCCGACACTGAAGCTTTCTTT.

This chain connects TRBV19 to TRBJ1-2, with 7 nucleotides matching TRBD1. Germline values: CDR1 LNHDA, CDR2 SQIVND (reference sequence). With 5 bases clipped from V and 3 bases from J, the junction kept 12 bases outside the gene matches. The CDR3 runs 16 residues. In DNA, the CDR3 is TGTGCCAGTAGTCCTTGGGACAGCTCGCCCCACTATGGCTACACCTTC. Translated, it gives CASSPWDSSPHYGYTF. Complete variable domain (other parts from reference TRBV19 and TRBJ1-2): DGGITQSPKYLFRKEGQNVTLSCEQNLNHDAMYWYRQDPGQGLRLIYYSQIVNDFQKGDIAEGYSVSREKKESFPLTVTSAQKNPTAFYLCASSPWDSSPHYGYTFGSGTRLTVV.

The chain links TRBV19 to TRBJ2-7; 7 bases align to TRBD1. CDR3 length equals 14 residues. Germline lookup yields CDR1 LNHDA and CDR2 SQIVND (reference sequence). Trimming removed 5 bases from V and 2 bases from J; junction bases left unmatched: 6. CDR3 loop: CASSAATGPYEQYF. The CDR3 coding sequence is TGTGCCAGTAGTGCCGCGACAGGGCCCTACGAGCAGTACTTC.

The V call is TRBV4-2, the J call TRBJ2-7, with 8 bases that match TRBD1. Germline trimming cut 1 base from V and 5 bases from J; bases unmatched to any gene: 4. The germline gives CDR1 LGHNA, CDR2 YNFKEQ. This CDR3 comprises 14 residues. CDR3 region: CASSQGQGANEQYF. CDR3 coding DNA: TGTGCCAGCAGCCAAGGGCAGGGGGCAAACGAGCAGTACTTC.

The J gene is TRBJ2-2, the V gene TRBV4-3, with D hard to call. Trimming left V 0 bases short and J 1 base short, with 9 bases between. CDR1 is LGHNA, CDR2 YSLEER, per germline. The CDR3 length is 16 residues. The CDR3 here is CASSQEPLGNTGELFF. The CDR3 DNA reads as TGCGCCAGCAGCCAAGAGCCGCTAGGGAACACCGGGGAGCTGTTTTTT.

The gene calls are TRBV11-3 and TRBJ1-1; D is uncertain. Germline assignment: CDR1 SGHNT and CDR2 YENEEA. Trimming stripped 5 bases from V and 1 base from J, with 8 bases between. This CDR3 comprises 13 residues. In DNA, the CDR3 is TGTGCCAGCAGCGTCGACACGAACACTGAAGCTTTCTTT. Its translation: CASSVDTNTEAFF.

The gene calls are TRBV7-2 and TRBJ2-3, with no clear D. Looked up from germline, CDR1 is SGHTA and CDR2 is FQGNSA. The CDR3 is 15 residues long. V was pared by 1 base and J by 0 bases, with 8 bases between. CDR3 DNA: TGTGCCAGCAGCTTAGATTCCCTGAGCACAGATACGCAGTATTTT. It is translated as CASSLDSLSTDTQYF.

J is TRBJ1-1 and V is TRBV7-9; TRBD1 aligns across 7 bases. This CDR3 comprises 13 residues. Unmatched junction bases numbered 1, after V lost 2 bases and J lost 4 bases. From germline, CDR1 is SEHNR and CDR2 FQNEAQ (reference sequence). CDR3 in DNA: TGTGCCAGCAGCTTACCAGGGGGCACTGAAGCTTTCTTT. It specifies CASSLPGGTEAFF.